These 22 T cell receptor beta chains were sequenced from one sample in a study of blood T cell repertoires in COVID-19. TCRdb's table, derived via immunoSEQ multiplex PCR, lists solely in-frame clones and lacks some. The sample contains around 160,000 clones, roughly four fifths of which appear only once. Sequences were obtained from peripheral blood. These receptors came from a man between 60 and 70 years old with active or convalescent COVID-19.

This clone was detected only a few times. This chain connects TRBV7-2 to TRBJ2-2; 8 bases line up with TRBD2. The V and J ends lost 3 bases and 5 bases, in that order; junction bases with no gene match: 8. The CDR3 extends over 16 amino acids. Germline CDR1 and CDR2: SGHTA and FQGNSA. The CDR3, as DNA: TGTGCCAGCAGCTTCCTCGGGGCGGGAGGTACCGGGGAGCTGTTTTTT. Translation gives CASSFLGAGGTGELFF. Complete variable domain (other parts from reference TRBV7-2 and TRBJ2-2): GAGVSQSPSNKVTEKGKDVELRCDPISGHTALYWYRQSLGQGLEFLIYFQGNSAPDKSGLPSDRFSAERTGGSVSTLTIQRTQQEDSAVYLCASSFLGAGGTGELFFGEGSRLTVL.

This clone appeared once. The chain is built from TRBV24-1 and TRBJ1-5; D gene ambiguous. This CDR3 has 14 amino acids. Germline lookup yields CDR1 KGHDR and CDR2 SFDVKD. The V and J ends lost 3 bases and 0 bases respectively, with 5 bases between them. In DNA, the CDR3 is TGTGCCACCAGTGATCGGGGTAGCAATCAGCCCCAGCATTTT. It yields the protein CATSDRGSNQPQHF.

The rearrangement links TRBV9 to TRBJ2-7; 10 bases are a match to TRBD1. The CDR3 contains 16 residues. The germline V gene has CDR1 SGDLS and CDR2 YYNGEE. With 0 bases clipped from V and 2 bases from J, the junction kept 5 bases outside the gene matches. Here the CDR3 DNA reads TGTGCCAGCAGCGTAGGGATCGGGACAGGGGCCTACGAGCAGTACTTC. The encoded protein is CASSVGIGTGAYEQYF.

The V call is TRBV9, the J call TRBJ2-2, with D hard to call. Trimming cost V 0 bases and J 5 bases, with 8 bases left between them. The CDR3 is made up of 14 amino acids. Germline V gene sequence: CDR1 SGDLS, CDR2 YYNGEE. The CDR3 nucleotides read TGTGCCAGCAGCGTAGTGTCGGAGACCGGGGAGCTGTTTTTT. The encoded protein is CASSVVSETGELFF.

V usage is TRBV5-1 and J usage is TRBJ2-2; D is possibly TRBD2 (5 bases). V was cut by 0 bases and J by 2 bases, with 8 bases left in between. Germline loops: CDR1 SGHRS, CDR2 YFSETQ. The CDR3 extends over 15 amino acids. The CDR3 coding sequence is TGCGCCAGCAGCTTGGCGCGGGTTAACACCGGGGAGCTGTTTTTT. Protein product: CASSLARVNTGELFF. The variable domain in full, with the rest retrieved from reference TRBV5-1 and TRBJ2-2, is KAGVTQTPRYLIKTRGQQVTLSCSPISGHRSVSWYQQTPGQGLQFLFEYFSETQRNKGNFPGRFSGRQFSNSRSEMNVSTLELGDSALYLCASSLARVNTGELFFGEGSRLTVL.

CDR3 DNA sequence: TGTGCCAGCAGTTCCTGGCTAGCGGGAGCGGCCACCGGGGAGCTGTTTTTT. It yields the protein CASSSWLAGAATGELFF. The chain is built from TRBV28 and TRBJ2-2; TRBD2 matches at 10 bases. The junction had 9 bases not matched to a gene; V was cut back by 4 bases and J by 4 bases. The CDR3 length is 17 residues. Germline V gives CDR1 MDHEN, CDR2 SYDVKM. The variable domain in full, with the rest retrieved from reference TRBV28 and TRBJ2-2, is DVKVTQSSRYLVKRTGEKVFLECVQDMDHENMFWYRQDPGLGLRLIYFSYDVKMKEKGDIPEGYSVSREKKERFSLILESASTNQTSMYLCASSSWLAGAATGELFFGEGSRLTVL.

This sequence joins TRBV5-1 and TRBJ1-4; no clear D. The germline gives CDR1 SGHRS, CDR2 YFSETQ. The CDR3 is 15 residues long. V gave up 4 bases and J gave up 3 bases, with 13 bases separating them. In DNA, the CDR3 is TGCGCCAGCAGCCGCCGACAAGGTCCTAATGAAAAACTGTTTTTT. It translates to CASSRRQGPNEKLFF.

The J gene is TRBJ2-1, the V gene TRBV28, with 9 nucleotides matching TRBD2. V dropped 2 bases and J dropped 7; count of bases not matched to a gene: 3. The CDR3 covers 14 residues. The germline V gene has CDR1 MDHEN and CDR2 SYDVKM. The CDR3: CASSLAGGQNEQFF. CDR3 sequence (DNA): TGTGCCAGCAGTTTAGCGGGAGGGCAAAATGAGCAGTTCTTC.

The rearrangement uses TRBV15 and TRBJ1-2; D may be TRBD1 (6 bases). The length of the CDR3 is 17 residues. The germline V gene encodes CDR1 LNHNV and CDR2 YYDKDF (reference sequence). V was cut by 4 bases and J by 4 bases, with 22 bases left in between. The CDR3 is CATSTHGGAKPLYGYTF. CDR3 DNA sequence: TGTGCCACCAGCACACATGGGGGGGCGAAGCCCCTCTATGGCTACACCTTC.

This clone was observed once. This sequence joins TRBV7-2 and TRBJ2-1; tentative D call: TRBD1 (6 bases). Germline V lookup: CDR1 SGHTA, CDR2 FQGNSA. CDR3 length: 15 residues. Trimming shortened V by 0 bases and J by 3 bases, and 9 bases separated the two germline ends. Written as DNA, the CDR3 is TGTGCCAGCAGCTTAGCGGGGGCGTACTACAATGAGCAGTTCTTC. Protein: CASSLAGAYYNEQFF.

The rearrangement uses TRBV11-3 and TRBJ2-2, with a weak D call TRBD2 (5 bases). Germline V CDR1 and CDR2: SGHNT, YENEEA. Trimming took 2 bases from V and 4 from J, leaving 8 bases between them. This CDR3 comprises 14 residues. DNA of the CDR3: TGTGCCAGCAGCTTAAGGAGCGGCACCGGGGAGCTGTTTTTT. Translated, it gives CASSLRSGTGELFF.

The chain carries TRBV25-1 and TRBJ1-2; D is unresolved. The CDR3 contains 12 residues. Per the germline V gene, CDR1 is MGHDK and CDR2 is SYGVNS. The germline V and J ends were trimmed by 1 base and 8 bases, with 8 bases remaining between them. The DNA of the CDR3 is TGTGCCAGCAGTGAATGGAGTGGGGGCTACACCTTC. Encoded protein: CASSEWSGGYTF.

This chain uses TRBV6-5 with TRBJ1-4, with D maybe TRBD1 (5 bases). The CDR3 has 15 residues. Trimming took off 2 bases at V and 0 bases at J, with 7 bases between the two ends. Germline values: CDR1 MNHEY, CDR2 SVGAGI. In DNA form, the CDR3 reads TGTGCCAGCAGTTACGGGGGGACAACTAATGAAAAACTGTTTTTT. It codes for CASSYGGTTNEKLFF.

The chain joins TRBV7-8 to TRBJ2-7, with D hard to call. Germline V gives CDR1 SGHVS, CDR2 FQNEAQ. The CDR3 contains 17 residues. Deletions cut 1 base from V and 2 bases from J, with 18 bases between. CDR3: CASSLGGQPMPPYEQYF. CDR3 DNA: TGTGCCAGCAGCTTAGGTGGGCAGCCAATGCCCCCCTACGAGCAGTACTTC.

J is TRBJ2-6 and V is TRBV21-1; the table calls TRBD1, which could not be checked here. TRBV21-1 counts as a pseudogene. There are 15 residues in the CDR3. CDR3 nucleotides: TGTGCCAGCAGCTCCCACAGGGCTGGGGCCAACGTCCTGACTTTC. Its translation is CASSSHRAGANVLTF.

The chain carries TRBV28 and TRBJ2-7; D unresolved. Germline loops: CDR1 MDHEN, CDR2 SYDVKM. V shed 2 bases and J shed 5 bases, with 13 bases lying between them. The CDR3 contains 14 residues. The CDR3 here is CASSLLLLRDEQYF. The CDR3 region has the DNA TGTGCCAGCAGTTTACTACTACTTCGGGACGAGCAGTACTTC. Combining the CDR3 with reference TRBV28 and TRBJ2-7 gives the whole variable domain DVKVTQSSRYLVKRTGEKVFLECVQDMDHENMFWYRQDPGLGLRLIYFSYDVKMKEKGDIPEGYSVSREKKERFSLILESASTNQTSMYLCASSLLLLRDEQYFGPGTRLTVT.

The V gene is TRBV27, the J gene TRBJ1-1; TRBD1 matches at 7 bases. J lost 2 bases, V lost 2 bases, and 5 bases had no gene match. The CDR3 extends over 15 amino acids. Germline CDR1 MNHEY, CDR2 SMNVEV (reference sequence). The CDR3 here is CASSLEGAVNTEAFF. The CDR3 nucleotides are TGTGCCAGCAGTTTAGAGGGGGCCGTTAACACTGAAGCTTTCTTT.

The genes are TRBV5-4 and TRBJ2-3; D is perhaps TRBD1 (5 bases). Germline V CDR1 and CDR2: SGHNT, YYREEE (reference sequence). The germline V and J ends were trimmed by 4 bases and 4 bases, with 13 bases remaining between them. The CDR3 runs to 14 residues. CDR3 residues: CASSGRLGPDTQYF. CDR3 sequence (DNA): TGTGCCAGCAGCGGGCGGTTGGGGCCAGATACGCAGTATTTT.

The CDR3 nucleotides are TGTGCCAGCGGTCGATTGGACAGCGAGAACACTGAAGCTTTCTTT. It translates to CASGRLDSENTEAFF. The chain carries TRBV9 and TRBJ1-1, with D perhaps matching TRBD1 (6 bases). Between the trimmed V and J ends, which lost 7 bases and 1 base, there was a span of 17 bases. CDR3 length: 15 residues. Germline V gene lookup returns CDR1 SGDLS and CDR2 YYNGEE.

This clone was detected only a few times. This sequence joins TRBV5-1 and TRBJ1-1, with 11 bases lining up with TRBD1. From germline, CDR1 is SGHRS and CDR2 YFSETQ. The CDR3 sequence is 18 residues long. Trimming at V came to 4 bases and at J to 4 bases, leaving 15 bases not matched to a gene. The CDR3 region has the DNA TGCGCCAGCAGCACGCCGGACAGGGGGCGCGTTGTGGCCACTGAAGCTTTCTTT. It codes for CASSTPDRGRVVATEAFF.

V gene TRBV27 combines with J gene TRBJ1-1, with D possibly matching TRBD1 (5 bases). The CDR3 extends over 13 amino acids. Trimming cost V 8 bases and J 10 bases, with 20 bases left between them. CDR1 is MNHEY, CDR2 SMNVEV, per germline (reference sequence). CDR3 sequence reads: CASGYKHEGAAFF. DNA of the CDR3: TGTGCCAGCGGATACAAACACGAAGGGGCAGCTTTCTTT.

The V gene is TRBV11-3, the J gene TRBJ1-1; 8 nucleotides line up with TRBD1. Germline trimming cut 8 bases from V and 1 base from J; bases unmatched to any gene: 3. The CDR3 contains 13 residues. Germline V gene sequence: CDR1 SGHNT, CDR2 YENEEA. Here the CDR3 DNA reads TGTGCCAGCGGGACAGGCCGGAACACTGAAGCTTTCTTT. This codes for CASGTGRNTEAFF.